This T cell receptor beta chain is from a study of blood T cell repertoires in COVID-19. At the level of the study: The study drew acute and convalescent COVID-19 samples from the United States, Italy and Spain. PBMCs, B-cell-depleted T cells, or T cells provided the cDNA or gDNA that made up the material.

The table lists this clone with a count of one. Sequencing used immunoSEQ multiplex PCR; TCRdb keeps in-frame clones, though not all of them. Of around 150,000 clones detected, roughly 93% appear once; the ten largest clones hold approximately 2.2%. Sequences were obtained from peripheral blood. The source of this sequence is a man between 18 and 29 years old with acute or convalescent COVID-19.

The CDR3 region is CASSLAGGQGETQYF. The CDR3 coding sequence is TGCGCCAGCAGCTTGGCCGGAGGACAGGGGGAGACCCAGTACTTC. This chain connects TRBV5-1 to TRBJ2-5, with 9 bases lining up with TRBD1. The CDR3 runs 15 residues. CDR1 is SGHRS, CDR2 YFSETQ, per germline. V lost 0 bases and J lost 5; bases outside the gene matches: 5.